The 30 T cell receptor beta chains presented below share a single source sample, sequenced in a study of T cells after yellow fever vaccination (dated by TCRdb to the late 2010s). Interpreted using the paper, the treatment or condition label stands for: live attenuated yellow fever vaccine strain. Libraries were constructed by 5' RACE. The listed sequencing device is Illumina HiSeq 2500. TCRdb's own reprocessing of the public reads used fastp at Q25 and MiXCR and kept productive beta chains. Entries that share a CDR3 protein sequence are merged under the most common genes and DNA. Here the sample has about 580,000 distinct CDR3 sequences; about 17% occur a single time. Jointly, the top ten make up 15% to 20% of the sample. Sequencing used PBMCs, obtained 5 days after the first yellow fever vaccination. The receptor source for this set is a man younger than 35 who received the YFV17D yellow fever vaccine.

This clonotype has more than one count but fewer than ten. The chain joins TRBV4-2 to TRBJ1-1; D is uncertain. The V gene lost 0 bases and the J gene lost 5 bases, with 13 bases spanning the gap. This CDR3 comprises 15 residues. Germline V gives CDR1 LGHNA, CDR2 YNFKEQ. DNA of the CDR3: TGTGCCAGCAGCCAAGATTTTGCCAAATGGACTGAAGCTTTCTTT. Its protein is CASSQDFAKWTEAFF.

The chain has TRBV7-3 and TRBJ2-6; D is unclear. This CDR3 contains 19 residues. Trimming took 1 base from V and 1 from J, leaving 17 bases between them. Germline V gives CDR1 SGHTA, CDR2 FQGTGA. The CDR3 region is CASSLRASQDRSGANVLTF. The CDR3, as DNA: TGTGCCAGCAGCTTAAGGGCTTCGCAGGATCGTTCTGGGGCCAACGTCCTGACTTTC.

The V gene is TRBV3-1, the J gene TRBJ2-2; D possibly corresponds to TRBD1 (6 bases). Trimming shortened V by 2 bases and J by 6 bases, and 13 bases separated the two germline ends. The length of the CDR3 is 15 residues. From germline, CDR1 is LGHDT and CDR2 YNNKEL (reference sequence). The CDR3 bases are TGTGCCAGCAGCCAACCACAGGGCCCCTCCGGGGAGCTGTTTTTT. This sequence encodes CASSQPQGPSGELFF.

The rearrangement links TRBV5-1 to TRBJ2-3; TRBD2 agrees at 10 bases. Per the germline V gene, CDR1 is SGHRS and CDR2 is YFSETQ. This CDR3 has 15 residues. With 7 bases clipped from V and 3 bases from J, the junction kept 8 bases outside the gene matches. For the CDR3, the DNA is TGCGCCAGCGCGGATAGCGGGGGGAGTACAGATACGCAGTATTTT. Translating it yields CASADSGGSTDTQYF.

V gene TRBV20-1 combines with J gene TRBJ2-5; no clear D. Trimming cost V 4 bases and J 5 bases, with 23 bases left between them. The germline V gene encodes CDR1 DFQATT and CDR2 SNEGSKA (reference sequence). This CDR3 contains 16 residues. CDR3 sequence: CSATVGGFRSAETQYF. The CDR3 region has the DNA TGCAGTGCTACGGTCGGTGGCTTTAGGTCTGCGGAGACCCAGTACTTC.

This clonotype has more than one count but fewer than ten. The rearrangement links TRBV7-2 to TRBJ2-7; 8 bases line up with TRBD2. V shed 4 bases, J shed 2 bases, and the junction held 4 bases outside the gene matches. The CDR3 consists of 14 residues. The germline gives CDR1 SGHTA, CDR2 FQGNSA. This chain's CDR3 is CASSSGGGTYEQYV. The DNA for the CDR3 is TGTGCCAGCAGCTCCGGGGGGGGGACCTACGAGCAGTACGTC.

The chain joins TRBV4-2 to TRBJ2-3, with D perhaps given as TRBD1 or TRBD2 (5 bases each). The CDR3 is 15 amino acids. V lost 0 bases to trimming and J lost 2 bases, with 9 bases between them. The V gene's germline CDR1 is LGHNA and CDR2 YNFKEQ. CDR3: CASSQDGTHTDTQYF. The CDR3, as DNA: TGTGCCAGCAGCCAAGACGGGACCCACACAGATACGCAGTATTTT.

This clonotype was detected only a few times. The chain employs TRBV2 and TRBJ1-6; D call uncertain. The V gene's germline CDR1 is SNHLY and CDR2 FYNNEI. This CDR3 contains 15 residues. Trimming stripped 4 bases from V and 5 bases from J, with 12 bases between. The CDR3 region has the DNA TGTGCCAGCAGTGCCGTCCAGAGGAATAATTCACCCCTCCACTTT. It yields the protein CASSAVQRNNSPLHF.

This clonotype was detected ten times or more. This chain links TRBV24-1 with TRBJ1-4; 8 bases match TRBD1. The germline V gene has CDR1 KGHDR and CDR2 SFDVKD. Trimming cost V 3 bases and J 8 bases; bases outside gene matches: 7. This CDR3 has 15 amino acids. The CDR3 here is CATSDPGQGSEKLFF. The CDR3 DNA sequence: TGTGCCACCAGTGATCCCGGACAGGGAAGCGAAAAACTGTTTTTT.

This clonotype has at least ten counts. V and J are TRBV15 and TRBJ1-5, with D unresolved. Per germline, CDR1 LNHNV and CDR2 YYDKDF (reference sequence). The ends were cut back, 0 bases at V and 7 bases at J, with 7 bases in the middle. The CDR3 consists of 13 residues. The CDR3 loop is CATSRDSEQPQHF. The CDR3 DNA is TGTGCCACCAGCAGAGATTCGGAACAGCCCCAGCATTTT.

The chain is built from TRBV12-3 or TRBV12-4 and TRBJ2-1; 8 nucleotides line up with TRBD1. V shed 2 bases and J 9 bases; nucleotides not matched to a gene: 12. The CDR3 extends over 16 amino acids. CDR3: CASSLWARGPESEQFF. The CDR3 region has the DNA TGTGCCAGCAGTTTATGGGCCAGGGGGCCTGAGAGTGAGCAGTTCTTC.

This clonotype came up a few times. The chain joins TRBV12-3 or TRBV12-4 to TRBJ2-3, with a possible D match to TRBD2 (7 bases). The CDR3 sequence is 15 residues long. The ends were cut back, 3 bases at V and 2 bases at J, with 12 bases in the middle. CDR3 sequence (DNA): TGTGCCAGCAGTTTCGTCGGGGGGCCCACAGATACGCAGTATTTT. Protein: CASSFVGGPTDTQYF.

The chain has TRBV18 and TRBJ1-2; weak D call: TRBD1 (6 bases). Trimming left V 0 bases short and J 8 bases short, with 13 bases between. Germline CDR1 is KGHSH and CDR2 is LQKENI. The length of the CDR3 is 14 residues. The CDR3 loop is CASSPPGGRAGYTF. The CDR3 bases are TGTGCCAGCTCACCACCGGGGGGCCGTGCGGGCTACACCTTC.

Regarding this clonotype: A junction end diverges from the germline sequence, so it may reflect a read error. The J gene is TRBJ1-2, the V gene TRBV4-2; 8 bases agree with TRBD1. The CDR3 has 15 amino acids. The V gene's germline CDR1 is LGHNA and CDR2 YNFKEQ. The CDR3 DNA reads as TGTGCCAGCATCCAAGAAAGGACAGGGCTTAGTGGCTACACCTTC. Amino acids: CASIQERTGLSGYTF.

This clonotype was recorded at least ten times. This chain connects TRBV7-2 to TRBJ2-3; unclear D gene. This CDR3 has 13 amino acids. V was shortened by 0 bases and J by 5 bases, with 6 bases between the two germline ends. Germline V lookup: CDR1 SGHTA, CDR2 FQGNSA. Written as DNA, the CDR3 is TGTGCCAGCAGCTTAGCCATCAAAGATACGCAGTATTTT. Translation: CASSLAIKDTQYF.

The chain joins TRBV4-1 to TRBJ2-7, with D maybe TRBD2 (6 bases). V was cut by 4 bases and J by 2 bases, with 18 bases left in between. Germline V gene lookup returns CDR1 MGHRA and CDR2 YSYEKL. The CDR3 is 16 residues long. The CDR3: CASSPYLGGTAYEQYF. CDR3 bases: TGCGCCAGCAGCCCCTATTTGGGCGGGACTGCCTACGAGCAGTACTTC.

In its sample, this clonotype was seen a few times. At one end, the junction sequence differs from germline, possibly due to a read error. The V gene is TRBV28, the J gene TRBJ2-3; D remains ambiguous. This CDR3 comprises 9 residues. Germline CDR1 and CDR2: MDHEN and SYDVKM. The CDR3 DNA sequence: TGTGCCAGCACCCCGGGTCCCCTTTTT. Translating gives CASTPGPLF.

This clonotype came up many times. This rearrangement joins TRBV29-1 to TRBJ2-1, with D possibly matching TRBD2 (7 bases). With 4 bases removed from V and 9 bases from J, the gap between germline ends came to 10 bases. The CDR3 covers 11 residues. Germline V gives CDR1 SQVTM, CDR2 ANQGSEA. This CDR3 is CSVVRGGEQFF. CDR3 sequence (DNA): TGCAGCGTTGTAAGGGGGGGTGAGCAGTTCTTC.

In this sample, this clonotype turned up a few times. CDR3 loop: CATSDTRTGIDYYGYTF. The CDR3 region has the DNA TGTGCCACCAGTGATACTCGGACAGGGATCGATTACTATGGCTACACCTTC. This chain joins TRBV24-1 and TRBJ1-2; 8 bases align to TRBD1. There are 17 residues in the CDR3. V shed 3 bases, J shed 3 bases, and the junction held 11 bases outside the gene matches. Germline V gives CDR1 KGHDR, CDR2 SFDVKD.

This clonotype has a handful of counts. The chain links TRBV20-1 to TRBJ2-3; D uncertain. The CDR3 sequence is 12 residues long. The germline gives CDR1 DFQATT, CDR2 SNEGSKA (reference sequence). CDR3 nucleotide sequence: TGCGCATCTCCTGCTAGCACAGATACGCAGTATTTT. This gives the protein CASPASTDTQYF.

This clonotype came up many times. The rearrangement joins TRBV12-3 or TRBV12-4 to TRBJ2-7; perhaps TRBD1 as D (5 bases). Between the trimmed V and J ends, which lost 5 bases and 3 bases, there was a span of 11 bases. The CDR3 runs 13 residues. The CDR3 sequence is CASSPGHLYEQYF. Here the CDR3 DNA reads TGTGCCAGCAGTCCAGGACACCTCTACGAGCAGTACTTC.

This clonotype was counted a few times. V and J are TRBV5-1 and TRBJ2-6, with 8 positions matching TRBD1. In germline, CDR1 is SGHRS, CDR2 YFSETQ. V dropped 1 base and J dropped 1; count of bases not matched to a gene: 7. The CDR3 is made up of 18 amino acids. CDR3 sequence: CASSLYPGGASGANVLTF. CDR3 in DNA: TGCGCCAGCAGCTTGTATCCAGGGGGCGCTTCTGGGGCCAACGTCCTGACTTTC.

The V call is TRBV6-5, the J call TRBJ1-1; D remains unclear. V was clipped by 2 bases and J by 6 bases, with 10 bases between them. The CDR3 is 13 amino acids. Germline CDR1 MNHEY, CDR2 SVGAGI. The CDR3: CASSYEGNPEAFF. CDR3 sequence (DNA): TGTGCCAGCAGTTACGAGGGTAACCCTGAAGCTTTCTTT.

The CDR3 bases are TGTGCCAGCAGTACCTCAGGGAGGGAGCTGTTTTTT. The encoded protein is CASSTSGRELFF. The chain is built from TRBV12-3 or TRBV12-4 and TRBJ2-2, with D possibly being TRBD1 (5 bases). The CDR3 consists of 12 residues. V lost 5 bases to trimming and J lost 9 bases, with 10 bases between them.

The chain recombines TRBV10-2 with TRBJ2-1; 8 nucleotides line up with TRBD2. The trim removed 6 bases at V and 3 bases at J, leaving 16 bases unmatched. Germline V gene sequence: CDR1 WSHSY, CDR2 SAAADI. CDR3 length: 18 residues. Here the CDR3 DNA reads TGCGCCAGCAGCCGGATTTGGCGGGGGGCGTTTATCTACAATGAGCAGTTCTTC. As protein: CASSRIWRGAFIYNEQFF.

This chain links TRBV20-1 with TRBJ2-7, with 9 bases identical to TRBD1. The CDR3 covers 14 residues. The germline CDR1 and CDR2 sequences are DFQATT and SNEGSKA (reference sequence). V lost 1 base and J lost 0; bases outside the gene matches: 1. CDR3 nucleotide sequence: TGCAGTGCTAGAGGGGACAGGGTCTCCTACGAGCAGTACTTC. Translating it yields CSARGDRVSYEQYF.

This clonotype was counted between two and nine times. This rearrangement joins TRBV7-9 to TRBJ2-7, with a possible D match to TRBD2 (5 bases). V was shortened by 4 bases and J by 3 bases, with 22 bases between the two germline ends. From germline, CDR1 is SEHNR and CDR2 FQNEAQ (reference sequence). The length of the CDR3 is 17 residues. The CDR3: CASSSNAGAGRYYEQYF. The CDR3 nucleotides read TGTGCCAGCAGCTCCAACGCCGGTGCGGGTCGTTACTACGAGCAGTACTTC.

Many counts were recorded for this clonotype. CDR3 protein: CASSLDLAGYNEQFF. The CDR3 bases are TGTGCCAGCAGCTTAGATCTAGCGGGGTACAATGAGCAGTTCTTC. V and J are TRBV11-2 and TRBJ2-1; 9 nucleotides agree with TRBD2. The CDR3 has 15 amino acids. The germline gives CDR1 SGHAT, CDR2 FQNNGV. Trimming cost V 0 bases and J 4 bases; bases outside gene matches: 1.

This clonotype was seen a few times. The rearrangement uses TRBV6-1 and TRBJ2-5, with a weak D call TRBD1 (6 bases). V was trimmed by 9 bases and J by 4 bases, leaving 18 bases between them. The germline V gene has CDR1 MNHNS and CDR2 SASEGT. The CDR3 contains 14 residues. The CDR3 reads CARTREGGAETQYF. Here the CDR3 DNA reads TGTGCCAGAACACGGGAAGGGGGAGCAGAGACCCAGTACTTC.

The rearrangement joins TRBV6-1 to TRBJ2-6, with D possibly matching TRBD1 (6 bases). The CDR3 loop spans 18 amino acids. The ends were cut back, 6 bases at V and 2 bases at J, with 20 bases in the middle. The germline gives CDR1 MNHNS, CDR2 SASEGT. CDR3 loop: CASSSSGDLRPGANVLTF. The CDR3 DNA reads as TGTGCCAGCAGCTCATCAGGGGATTTACGGCCTGGGGCCAACGTCCTGACTTTC.